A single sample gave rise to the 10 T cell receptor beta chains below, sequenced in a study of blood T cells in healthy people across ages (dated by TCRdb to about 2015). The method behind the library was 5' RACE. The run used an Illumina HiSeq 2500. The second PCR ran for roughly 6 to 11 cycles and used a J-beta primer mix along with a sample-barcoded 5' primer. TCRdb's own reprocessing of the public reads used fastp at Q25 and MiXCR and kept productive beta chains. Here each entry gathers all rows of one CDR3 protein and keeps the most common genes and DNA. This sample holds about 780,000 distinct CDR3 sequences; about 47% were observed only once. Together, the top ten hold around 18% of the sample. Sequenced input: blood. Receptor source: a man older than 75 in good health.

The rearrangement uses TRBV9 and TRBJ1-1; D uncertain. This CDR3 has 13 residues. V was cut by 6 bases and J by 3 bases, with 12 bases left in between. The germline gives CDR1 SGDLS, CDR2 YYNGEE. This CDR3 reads CASNLDGDTEAFF. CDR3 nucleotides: TGTGCCAGCAACCTGGACGGGGACACTGAAGCTTTCTTT.

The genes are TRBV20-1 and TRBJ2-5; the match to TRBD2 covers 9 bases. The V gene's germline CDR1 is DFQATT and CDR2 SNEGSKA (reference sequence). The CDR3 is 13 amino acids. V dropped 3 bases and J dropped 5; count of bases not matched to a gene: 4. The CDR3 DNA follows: TGCAGTGCTAGGCGGGGGGGTGGGGAGACCCAGTACTTC. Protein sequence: CSARRGGGETQYF.

In DNA, the CDR3 is TGTGCCAGCAGTTTCCTCGGACTAGGCACAGATACGCAGTATTTT. Its translation: CASSFLGLGTDTQYF. This sequence joins TRBV12-3 or TRBV12-4 and TRBJ2-3, with TRBD2 identical over 7 bases. This CDR3 has 15 amino acids. V shed 3 bases, J shed 1 base, and the junction held 4 bases outside the gene matches.

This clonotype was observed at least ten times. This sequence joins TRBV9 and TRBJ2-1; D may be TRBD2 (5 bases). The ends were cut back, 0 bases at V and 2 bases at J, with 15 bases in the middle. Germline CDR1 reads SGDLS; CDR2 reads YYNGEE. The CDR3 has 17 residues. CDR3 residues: CASSVGDTRGAYNEQFF. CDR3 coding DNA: TGTGCCAGCAGCGTAGGGGATACTCGGGGAGCCTACAATGAGCAGTTCTTC.

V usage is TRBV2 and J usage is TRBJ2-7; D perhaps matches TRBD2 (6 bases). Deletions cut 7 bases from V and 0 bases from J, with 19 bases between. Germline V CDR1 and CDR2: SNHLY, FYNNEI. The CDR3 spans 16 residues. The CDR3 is CASTSVGGSSSYEQYF. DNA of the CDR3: TGTGCCAGCACCTCAGTTGGGGGGTCGAGCTCCTACGAGCAGTACTTC. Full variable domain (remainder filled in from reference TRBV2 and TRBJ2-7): EPEVTQTPSHQVTQMGQEVILRCVPISNHLYFYWYRQILGQKVEFLVSFYNNEISEKSEIFDDQFSVERPDGSNFTLKIRSTKLEDSAMYFCASTSVGGSSSYEQYFGPGTRLTVT.

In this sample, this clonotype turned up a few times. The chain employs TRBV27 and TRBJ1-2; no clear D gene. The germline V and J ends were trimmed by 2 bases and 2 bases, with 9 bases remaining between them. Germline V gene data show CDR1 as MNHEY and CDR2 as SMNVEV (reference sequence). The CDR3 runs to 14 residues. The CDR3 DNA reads TGTGCCAGCAGTTTAGCGGGCGGAAACTATGGCTACACCTTC. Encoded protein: CASSLAGGNYGYTF.

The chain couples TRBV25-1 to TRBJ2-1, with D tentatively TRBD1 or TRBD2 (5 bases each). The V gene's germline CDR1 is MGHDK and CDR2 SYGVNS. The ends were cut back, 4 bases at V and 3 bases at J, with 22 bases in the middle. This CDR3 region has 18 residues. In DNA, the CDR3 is TGTGCCAGCAGTGTGGGGGTGGCCCGGACCGGGGTCTACAATGAGCAGTTCTTC. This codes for CASSVGVARTGVYNEQFF. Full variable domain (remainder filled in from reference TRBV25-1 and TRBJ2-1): EADIYQTPRYLVIGTGKKITLECSQTMGHDKMYWYQQDPGMELHLIHYSYGVNSTEKGDLSSESTVSRIRTEHFPLTLESARPSHTSQYLCASSVGVARTGVYNEQFFGPGTRLTVL.

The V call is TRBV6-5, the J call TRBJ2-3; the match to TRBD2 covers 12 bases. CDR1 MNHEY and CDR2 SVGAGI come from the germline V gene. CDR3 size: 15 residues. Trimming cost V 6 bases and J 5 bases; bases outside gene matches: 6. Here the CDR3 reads CASSSSGGAQDTQYF. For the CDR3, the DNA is TGTGCCAGCAGCTCTAGCGGGGGGGCCCAAGATACGCAGTATTTT.

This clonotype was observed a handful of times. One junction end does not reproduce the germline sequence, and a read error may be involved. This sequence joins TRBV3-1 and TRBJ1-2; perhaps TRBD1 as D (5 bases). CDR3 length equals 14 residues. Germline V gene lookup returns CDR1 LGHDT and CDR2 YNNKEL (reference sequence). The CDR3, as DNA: TGTGCCAGCAGTCAAGGAGGGACGTACTATGGCTACACCTTC. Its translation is CASSQGGTYYGYTF. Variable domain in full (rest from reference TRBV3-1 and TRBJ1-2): DTAVSQTPKYLVTQMGNDKSIKCEQNLGHDTMYWYKQDSKKFLKIMFSYNNKELIINETVPNRFSPKSPDKAHLNLHINSLELGDSAVYFCASSQGGTYYGYTFGSGTRLTVV.

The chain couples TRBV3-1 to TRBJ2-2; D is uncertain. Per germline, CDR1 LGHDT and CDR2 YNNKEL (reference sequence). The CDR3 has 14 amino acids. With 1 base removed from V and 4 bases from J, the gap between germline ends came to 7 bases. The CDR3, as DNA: TGTGCCAGCAGCCAAGGGGCCTCCACCGGGGAGCTGTTTTTT. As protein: CASSQGASTGELFF.